What follows describes a single T cell receptor (beta chain). This entry comes from a study of blood T cell repertoires in COVID-19. Study information: COVID-19 samples, acute and convalescent, were from the United States, Italy and Spain. T cells, B-cell-depleted T cells, or PBMCs provided the cDNA or gDNA that served as material.

V dropped 5 bases and J dropped 1; count of bases not matched to a gene: 11. The CDR3 is 18 residues long. Germline assignment: CDR1 PRHDT and CDR2 FYEKMQ (reference sequence). Original handling: The assay estimated nucleated cells by amplifying reference gene primers. The table came from immunoSEQ multiplex PCR; TCRdb's copy has only in-frame clones and leaves some out. V and J calls plus clone size are reproduced from that table; the DNA served to infer D and trimming. The sample includes approximately 140,000 clones, about 80% of them seen just once. The source is a man between 45 and 60 years old with acute or convalescent COVID-19. The sample was peripheral blood. The rearrangement uses TRBV13 and TRBJ2-3; 11 positions match TRBD2. The CDR3 here is CASSQRLAGPRGTDTQYF. The CDR3 DNA sequence: TGTGCCAGCAGCCAACGACTAGCGGGGCCCCGCGGCACAGATACGCAGTATTTT. The complete variable domain, with remaining parts taken from reference TRBV13 and TRBJ2-3, reads AAGVIQSPRHLIKEKRETATLKCYPIPRHDTVYWYQQGPGQDPQFLISFYEKMQSDKGSIPDRFSAQQFSDYHSELNMSSLELGDSALYFCASSQRLAGPRGTDTQYFGPGTRLTVL.